A single T cell receptor (beta chain) is shown here with its context. These data originate in a study of blood T cells in healthy people across ages. Looking at the study overall: Roughly one uniquely barcoded beta molecule per two T cells was captured.

Germline CDR1 SGHTA, CDR2 FQGNSA. Trimming took off 6 bases at V and 0 bases at J, with 12 bases between the two ends. The CDR3 is made up of 14 amino acids. A second roughly 6 to 12 cycle PCR used barcoded and J-beta primers. MiXCR, run by TCRdb on the 5' RACE reads, gives a single entry per CDR3 protein. The sample holds around 2 million distinct CDR3 sequences, roughly 43% seen once. Ranging in age from roughly 6 to 95, the donors were healthy Caucasian individuals from Russia. Each donor's blood draw was 7.5 to 10 milliliters of peripheral blood. Sequenced material: blood. The receptor comes from a human donor in good health. V usage is TRBV7-2 and J usage is TRBJ2-7; D ambiguous. CDR3 protein: CASRPGPSSYEQYF. The CDR3 coding sequence is TGTGCCAGCAGACCGGGTCCAAGCTCCTACGAGCAGTACTTC.